The clone carrying this T cell receptor beta chain was found a few times. The data were obtained in a study of control samples from healthy donors and cancer patients. Libraries were prepared by immunoSEQ multiplex PCR; TCRdb keeps only in-frame clonotypes and omits some of them. The sample carries more than 60,000 clones, nearly 90% recorded once. The CDR3 contains 13 residues. The V and J ends lost 7 bases and 6 bases, in that order; junction bases with no gene match: 11. From germline, CDR1 is GTSNPN and CDR2 SVGIG (reference sequence). V gene TRBV30 combines with J gene TRBJ2-7; 8 bases are shared with TRBD2. The clonotype was recovered from a man aged 60-69 years with colorectal cancer. Sequencing was done on a sample of PBMCs. CDR3 sequence reads: CAFWTVGGVEQYF. The CDR3 DNA reads as TGTGCCTTCTGGACAGTCGGGGGGGTCGAGCAGTACTTC.